This T cell receptor (beta chain) came from a study of blood T cell repertoires in COVID-19. Study details: From the United States, Italy and Spain came samples of acute and convalescent COVID-19. Sample material is recorded as cDNA or gDNA derived from T cells, B-cell-depleted T cells, or PBMCs.

The authors' processing: Reference gene primer amplification in the assay estimated nucleated cell counts. Produced via immunoSEQ multiplex PCR; TCRdb's table is partial and in-frame only. V and J calls plus clone size are reproduced from that table; the DNA served to infer D and trimming. The sample has roughly 120,000 clones, roughly 79% seen once. Between the trimmed V and J ends, which lost 6 bases and 1 base, there was a span of 6 bases. The CDR3 totals 13 residues. From germline, CDR1 is WNHNN and CDR2 SYGVQD (reference sequence). A few counts support this clone. The TCR sequence derives from an elderly woman with active or convalescent COVID-19. Sequenced material: peripheral blood. The J gene is TRBJ2-2, the V gene TRBV10-1, with D unclear. The CDR3 region is CASSPGNTGELFF. The CDR3 DNA reads as TGCGCCAGCAGCCCGGGGAACACCGGGGAGCTGTTTTTT.